Each of the 24 T cell receptor beta chains below was sequenced from the same sample in a study of CD8+ T cells in alopecia areata. Documented treatment: oral pan-JAK inhibitor, 5-10 mg twice daily. The sequencing template was cDNA reverse transcribed from extracted RNA. Sequencing used immunoSEQ multiplex PCR; TCRdb keeps in-frame clones, though not all of them. This sample has roughly 120,000 clones, with 58% found just once. This material consisted of CD8+ T cells sorted from blood, taken at week 4, from a patient treated with tofacitinib. These receptors were taken from a human donor with alopecia areata.

The chain links TRBV4-2 to TRBJ2-6; 7 nucleotides agree with TRBD1. Germline V gene lookup returns CDR1 LGHNA and CDR2 YNFKEQ. V shed 0 bases, J shed 2 bases, and the junction held 1 base outside the gene matches. The CDR3 contains 16 residues. The CDR3 DNA follows: TGTGCCAGCAGCCAAGATCAGGGGGCTGGGGCCAACGTCCTGACTTTC. Encoded protein: CASSQDQGAGANVLTF.

This clone was counted a single time. The V call is TRBV29-1, the J call TRBJ2-2; no definite D call. The V end was cut by 3 bases, the J end by 0 bases, with 8 bases between. CDR1 is SQVTM and CDR2 is ANQGSEA in the germline V gene. This CDR3 comprises 14 residues. The CDR3 DNA is TGCAGCGTTGACGATCGAACGAACACCGGGGAGCTGTTTTTT. Its translation: CSVDDRTNTGELFF.

The chain links TRBV5-1 to TRBJ1-1; a weak D match, TRBD1 (5 bases). The CDR3 loop spans 13 amino acids. The V end was cut by 5 bases, the J end by 1 base, with 9 bases between. In germline, CDR1 is SGHRS, CDR2 YFSETQ. CDR3 in DNA: TGCGCCAGCAGTCAAACAGGGAACACTGAAGCTTTCTTT. Residues: CASSQTGNTEAFF.

The DNA of the CDR3 is TGTGCCTGGAGTACCCTAGCGGGAATCCAAGAGACCCAGTACTTC. As protein: CAWSTLAGIQETQYF. The rearrangement uses TRBV30 and TRBJ2-5; 9 positions agree with TRBD2. CDR1 is GTSNPN, CDR2 SVGIG, per germline (reference sequence). V lost 2 bases, J lost 1 base, and 5 bases stayed unmatched. This CDR3 spans 15 amino acids.

This clone was recorded a few times. This rearrangement joins TRBV5-6 to TRBJ2-1; D perhaps matches TRBD1 (6 bases). Germline V gene data show CDR1 as SGHDT and CDR2 as YYEEEE. The CDR3 runs to 18 residues. V lost 4 bases, J lost 0 bases, and 20 bases lay in between. The CDR3 region is CASSPPPGTISSYNEQFF. For the CDR3, the DNA is TGTGCCAGCAGCCCACCCCCGGGGACAATCAGCTCCTACAATGAGCAGTTCTTC.

This clone showed up just a few times. The gene calls are TRBV7-9 and TRBJ2-7; 10 bases map to TRBD1. Germline V gene lookup returns CDR1 SEHNR and CDR2 FQNEAQ (reference sequence). J gave up 3 bases and V 0 bases, and 2 bases lay outside the gene matches. The CDR3 is 15 residues long. Here the CDR3 reads CASSLAGTGDYEQYF. CDR3 nucleotide sequence: TGTGCCAGCAGCTTAGCCGGGACAGGGGACTACGAGCAGTACTTC.

This clone has more than one count but fewer than ten. The chain employs TRBV11-1 and TRBJ1-1; D unclear. From germline, CDR1 is SGHAT and CDR2 FQDESV (reference sequence). This CDR3 comprises 12 residues. Trimming pared 2 bases from V and 5 bases from J, leaving 6 bases between. The CDR3 sequence is CASSLKGTEAFF. CDR3 coding DNA: TGTGCCAGCAGCTTAAAGGGAACTGAAGCTTTCTTT.

V is TRBV27 and J is TRBJ2-2; D is unclear. There are 12 residues in the CDR3. The germline V gene has CDR1 MNHEY and CDR2 SMNVEV (reference sequence). The V end was cut by 3 bases, the J end by 4 bases, with 3 bases between. CDR3 in amino acids: CASSFRTGELFF. Here the CDR3 DNA reads TGTGCCAGCAGTTTCCGCACCGGGGAGCTGTTTTTT.

V is TRBV29-1 and J is TRBJ2-7; TRBD1 aligns across 7 bases. Germline V CDR1 and CDR2: SQVTM, ANQGSEA. V shed 4 bases and J 0 bases; nucleotides not matched to a gene: 12. CDR3 length: 16 residues. CDR3 in DNA: TGCAGCGTTGTCCCCGGTCTGGGACAGCACTCCTACGAGCAGTACTTC. Amino acid sequence: CSVVPGLGQHSYEQYF.

The J gene is TRBJ2-5, the V gene TRBV27, with a tentative D call TRBD1 (6 bases). Germline V gene sequence: CDR1 MNHEY, CDR2 SMNVEV (reference sequence). CDR3 length equals 13 residues. V gave up 8 bases and J gave up 4 bases, with 14 bases separating them. This CDR3 reads CASGPQGGETQYF. CDR3 DNA: TGTGCCAGCGGCCCACAAGGGGGAGAGACCCAGTACTTC.

V and J are TRBV29-1 and TRBJ2-6; D uncertain. Germline lookup yields CDR1 SQVTM and CDR2 ANQGSEA. There are 14 residues in the CDR3. V gave up 1 base and J gave up 4 bases, with 8 bases separating them. DNA for the CDR3: TGCAGCGTTGAAGGGCAGGCCGGGGCCAACGTCCTGACTTTC. This codes for CSVEGQAGANVLTF.

CDR3 sequence: CASSHSSGGIYNEQFF. The DNA for the CDR3 is TGCGCCAGCAGCCATTCTAGCGGGGGGATATACAATGAGCAGTTCTTC. V gene TRBV4-1 combines with J gene TRBJ2-1; 11 bases fit TRBD2. In germline, CDR1 is MGHRA, CDR2 YSYEKL. The CDR3 loop spans 16 amino acids. Trimming removed 3 bases from V and 4 bases from J; junction bases left unmatched: 5.

This chain links TRBV27 with TRBJ2-7; TRBD1 matches 8 bases. Unmatched junction bases numbered 2, after V lost 4 bases and J lost 3 bases. This CDR3 is built from 13 residues. Germline V gene lookup returns CDR1 MNHEY and CDR2 SMNVEV (reference sequence). The CDR3: CASSSRGHYEQYF. In DNA form, the CDR3 reads TGTGCCAGCAGTTCCAGGGGGCACTACGAGCAGTACTTC.

The CDR3 bases are TGCAGCGTTGACAGGACAGGGGGCTTGAACACTGAAGCTTTCTTT. It specifies CSVDRTGGLNTEAFF. V gene TRBV29-1 combines with J gene TRBJ1-1, with 11 bases lining up with TRBD1. J was trimmed by 0 bases and V by 3 bases; bases with no gene match: 3. The germline CDR1 and CDR2 sequences are SQVTM and ANQGSEA. This CDR3 contains 15 residues.

This chain connects TRBV29-1 to TRBJ2-1; D is perhaps TRBD2 (6 bases). The CDR3 contains 11 residues. With 7 bases removed from V and 3 bases from J, the gap between germline ends came to 7 bases. Germline values: CDR1 SQVTM, CDR2 ANQGSEA. CDR3: CSGTIYNEQFF. CDR3 bases: TGCAGCGGGACTATCTACAATGAGCAGTTCTTC.

J is TRBJ2-1 and V is TRBV5-6, with D unresolved. Trimming cost V 2 bases and J 9 bases, with 9 bases left between them. This CDR3 is built from 12 residues. The germline CDR1 and CDR2 sequences are SGHDT and YYEEEE. CDR3 in DNA: TGTGCCAGCAGCTTATTGGAGACTGAGCAGTTCTTC. Translating gives CASSLLETEQFF.

V and J are TRBV11-2 and TRBJ2-7, with D uncertain. Trimming cost V 5 bases and J 3 bases, with 11 bases left between them. Per the germline V gene, CDR1 is SGHAT and CDR2 is FQNNGV. This CDR3 has 13 residues. The CDR3 nucleotides are TGTGCCAGCAGCCTGGGCCCATTCTACGAGCAGTACTTC. Protein product: CASSLGPFYEQYF.

The rearrangement joins TRBV7-9 to TRBJ1-5, with TRBD1 as a possible D gene (5 bases). Germline V lookup: CDR1 SEHNR, CDR2 FQNEAQ (reference sequence). The CDR3 sequence is 14 residues long. Trimming shortened V by 5 bases and J by 6 bases, and 14 bases separated the two germline ends. The DNA of the CDR3 is TGTGCCAGCAGCGCCAGGGAGAGAGGTCAGCCCCAGCATTTT. Translated: CASSARERGQPQHF.

The J gene is TRBJ2-7, the V gene TRBV7-2; a possible D gene is TRBD1 (6 bases). The CDR3 contains 15 residues. The V and J ends lost 4 bases and 4 bases respectively, with 17 bases between them. The germline gives CDR1 SGHTA, CDR2 FQGNSA. The CDR3 DNA reads as TGTGCCAGCAGCTCCATAGGGGGTACGTGGTACGAGCAGTACTTC. It encodes CASSSIGGTWYEQYF.

V is TRBV29-1 and J is TRBJ1-2, with D unresolved. Germline values: CDR1 SQVTM, CDR2 ANQGSEA. This CDR3 contains 14 residues. The germline V and J ends were trimmed by 7 bases and 4 bases, with 19 bases remaining between them. CDR3 region: CSGRELSEGYGYTF. CDR3 coding DNA: TGCAGCGGTAGAGAGTTATCAGAGGGCTATGGCTACACCTTC.

This clone was recorded a few times. The chain uses TRBV5-1 and TRBJ1-2, with 8 positions matching TRBD1. Germline trimming cut 4 bases from V and 5 bases from J; bases unmatched to any gene: 13. The CDR3 runs 16 residues. Per the germline V gene, CDR1 is SGHRS and CDR2 is YFSETQ. Written as DNA, the CDR3 is TGCGCCAGCAGCCTGACCCCGGGACAGGCGGCGTATGGCTACACCTTC. It specifies CASSLTPGQAAYGYTF.

This clone was counted between two and nine times. The chain has TRBV9 and TRBJ2-5, with D hard to call. Matching the DNA end better, TRBJ2-7 makes the J call doubtful. This CDR3 spans 14 amino acids. From germline, CDR1 is SGDLS and CDR2 YYNGEE. The CDR3 loop is CASSVADGFYEQYF. For the CDR3, the DNA is TGTGCCAGCAGCGTAGCGGACGGGTTCTACGAGCAGTACTTC.

This sequence joins TRBV11-2 and TRBJ2-1, with 16 bases aligning to TRBD2. CDR1 and CDR2 from the germline V gene are SGHAT and FQNNGV. The CDR3 is 18 residues long. V shed 5 bases and J 4 bases; nucleotides not matched to a gene: 8. The CDR3: CASSPGTSGGATYNEQFF. The CDR3 DNA is TGTGCCAGCAGCCCGGGGACTAGCGGGGGGGCCACTTACAATGAGCAGTTCTTC.

The rearrangement links TRBV4-1 to TRBJ2-7; weak D call: TRBD1 (6 bases). The CDR3 has 15 residues. The V and J ends lost 2 bases and 1 base respectively, with 12 bases between them. Germline assignment: CDR1 MGHRA and CDR2 YSYEKL. CDR3 coding DNA: TGCGCCAGCAGCCAACGGGCACAGGGATCCTACGAGCAGTACTTC. Its translation is CASSQRAQGSYEQYF.